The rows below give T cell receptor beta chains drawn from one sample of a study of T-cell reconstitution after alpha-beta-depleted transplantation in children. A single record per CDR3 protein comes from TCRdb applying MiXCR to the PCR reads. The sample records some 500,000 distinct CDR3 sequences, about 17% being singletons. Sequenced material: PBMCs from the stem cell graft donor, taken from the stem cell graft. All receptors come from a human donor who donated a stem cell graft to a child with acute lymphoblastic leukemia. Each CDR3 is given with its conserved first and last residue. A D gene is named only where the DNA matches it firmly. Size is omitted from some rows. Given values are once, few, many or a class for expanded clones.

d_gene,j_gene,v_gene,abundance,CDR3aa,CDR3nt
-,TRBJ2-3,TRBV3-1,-,CASSDREDADTQYF,TGTGCCAGCAGCGACAGGGAGGACGCAGATACGCAGTATTTT
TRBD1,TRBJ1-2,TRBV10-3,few,CAISLTGAVSTF,TGTGCCATCAGCCTGACAGGGGCAGTATCCACCTTC
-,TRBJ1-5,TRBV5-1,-,CASSLGTVNQPQHF,TGCGCCAGCAGCTTGGGGACAGTCAATCAGCCCCAGCATTTT
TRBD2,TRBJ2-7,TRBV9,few,CASSVGLAGDIYEQYF,TGTGCCAGCAGCGTAGGGTTAGCGGGAGACATATACGAGCAGTACTTC
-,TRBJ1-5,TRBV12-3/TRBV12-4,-,CASSFRPGNQPQHF,TGTGCCAGCAGTTTTCGGCCGGGGAATCAGCCCCAGCATTTT
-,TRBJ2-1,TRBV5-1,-,CASSFELRTGNNEQFF,TGCGCCAGCAGCTTCGAGCTGAGGACGGGTAACAATGAGCAGTTCTTC
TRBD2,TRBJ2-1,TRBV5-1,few,CASSGGTRNEQFF,TGCGCCAGCAGCGGGGGGACTAGGAATGAGCAGTTCTTC
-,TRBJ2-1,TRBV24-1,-,CATSWQGEQFF,TGTGCCACCAGTTGGCAGGGGGAGCAGTTCTTC
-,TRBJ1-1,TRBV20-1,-,CSAQAPLRGATEAFF,TGCAGTGCTCAGGCCCCCTTGCGGGGGGCAACTGAAGCTTTCTTT
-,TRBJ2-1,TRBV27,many,CASSAFWVSSYNEQFF,TGTGCCAGCAGCGCTTTCTGGGTTAGCTCCTACAATGAGCAGTTCTTC
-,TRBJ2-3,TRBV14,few,CASSQDRRGGTDTQYF,TGTGCCAGCAGCCAAGATCGGAGAGGGGGAACAGATACGCAGTATTTT
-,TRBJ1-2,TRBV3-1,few,CASSQGAGNYGYTF,TGTGCCAGCAGCCAGGGTGCCGGTAACTATGGCTACACCTTC
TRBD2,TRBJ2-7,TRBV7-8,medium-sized,CASSLGTGTRASQYF,TGTGCCAGCAGCTTAGGAACCGGGACTAGGGCTTCGCAGTACTTC
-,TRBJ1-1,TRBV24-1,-,CATSVGGWSDEAFF,TGTGCCACCAGTGTTGGAGGGTGGTCGGATGAAGCTTTCTTT
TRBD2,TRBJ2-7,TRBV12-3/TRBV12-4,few,CASSPIGLAGAYEQYF,TGTGCCAGCAGTCCCATAGGACTAGCGGGAGCCTACGAGCAGTACTTC
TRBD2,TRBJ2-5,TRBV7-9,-,CASSFGTRGGETQYF,TGTGCCAGCAGCTTCGGGACTAGAGGGGGAGAGACCCAGTACTTC
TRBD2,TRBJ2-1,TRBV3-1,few,CASSQGRENHYPYNEQFF,TGTGCCAGCAGCCAAGGGCGGGAGAACCATTACCCTTACAATGAGCAGTTCTTC
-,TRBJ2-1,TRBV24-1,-,CATSDQDDPSSYNEQFF,TGTGCCACCAGTGACCAGGACGATCCGAGCTCCTACAATGAGCAGTTCTTC
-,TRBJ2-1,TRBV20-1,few,CSARDMETNEQFF,TGCAGTGCTAGAGATATGGAGACCAATGAGCAGTTCTTC
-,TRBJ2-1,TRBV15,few,CATSRDQYRIVWSNEQFF,TGTGCCACCAGCAGAGATCAGTACAGAATCGTATGGTCCAATGAGCAGTTCTTC
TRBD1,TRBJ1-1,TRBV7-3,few,CASSLGTGGLGTEAFF,TGTGCCAGCAGCTTAGGGACAGGGGGCTTGGGCACTGAAGCTTTCTTT
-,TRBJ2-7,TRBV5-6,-,CASSLYQPTYEQYF,TGTGCCAGCAGCTTGTACCAGCCCACCTACGAGCAGTACTTC
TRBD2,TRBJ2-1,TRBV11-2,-,CASTPSGSSYNEQFF,TGTGCCAGCACTCCGAGCGGGAGCTCCTACAATGAGCAGTTCTTC
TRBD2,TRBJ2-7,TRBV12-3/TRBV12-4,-,CASSLTSGRASEQYF,TGTGCCAGCAGTTTGACTAGCGGGAGGGCCTCCGAGCAGTACTTC
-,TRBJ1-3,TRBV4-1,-,CASSQDRARSGNTIYF,TGCGCCAGCAGCCAAGATAGGGCCCGGTCTGGAAACACCATATATTTT
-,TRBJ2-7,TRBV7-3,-,CASSLDSRYEQYF,TGTGCCAGCAGCTTAGACAGCAGATACGAGCAGTACTTC
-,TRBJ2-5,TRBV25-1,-,CASSIGHVGETQYF,TGTGCCAGCAGTATCGGACACGTAGGGGAGACCCAGTACTTC
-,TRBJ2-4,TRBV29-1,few,CSVDSDRAGIQYF,TGCAGCGTTGACTCGGACCGGGCAGGCATTCAGTACTTC
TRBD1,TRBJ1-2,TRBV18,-,CASSPGTDPNYGYTF,TGTGCCAGCTCACCAGGGACAGACCCTAACTATGGCTACACCTTC
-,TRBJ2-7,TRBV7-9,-,CASSRPSGEQYF,TGTGCCAGCAGCCGGCCCTCAGGCGAGCAGTACTTC
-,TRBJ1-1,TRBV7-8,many,CASSLAYYREPNTEAFF,TGTGCCAGCAGCTTAGCGTATTACAGGGAACCGAACACTGAAGCTTTCTTT
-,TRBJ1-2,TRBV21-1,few,CASSKVNSMYREVRGYTF,TGTGCCAGCAGCAAAGTCAACTCGATGTACAGGGAGGTGAGGGGCTACACCTTC
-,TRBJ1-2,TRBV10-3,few,CAISDMARSFYGYTF,TGTGCCATCAGTGACATGGCACGGAGCTTCTATGGCTACACCTTC
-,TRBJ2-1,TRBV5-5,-,CASSRGPDTHNEQFF,TGTGCCAGCAGCCGGGGTCCAGATACTCACAATGAGCAGTTCTTC
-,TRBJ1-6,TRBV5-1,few,CASSGTRSSPLHF,TGCGCCAGCAGCGGGACAAGGTCATCACCCCTCCACTTT
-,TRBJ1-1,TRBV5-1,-,CASSLGGFEDTEAFF,TGCGCCAGCAGCTTGGGAGGGTTTGAGGACACTGAAGCTTTCTTT
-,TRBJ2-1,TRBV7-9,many,CASSLTVNEQFF,TGTGCCAGCAGCTTAACTGTTAATGAGCAGTTCTTC
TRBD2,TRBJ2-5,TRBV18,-,CASSPLASGSETQYF,TGTGCCAGCTCACCGTTGGCTAGCGGGAGTGAGACCCAGTACTTC
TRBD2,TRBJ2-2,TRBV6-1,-,CASSDAVAGPNTGELFF,TGTGCCAGCAGTGACGCCGTAGCGGGGCCGAACACCGGGGAGCTGTTTTTT
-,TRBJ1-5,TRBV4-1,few,CASSLAVSSNQPQHF,TGCGCCAGCAGCCTCGCGGTGTCGAGCAATCAGCCCCAGCATTTT
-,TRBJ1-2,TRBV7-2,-,CASSLGLDGADRYGYTF,TGTGCCAGCAGCTTAGGGCTCGATGGGGCAGATCGCTATGGCTACACCTTC
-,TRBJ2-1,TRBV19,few,CASSIGSSSNVDEQFF,TGTGCCAGTAGTATAGGTAGCTCGTCGAACGTCGATGAGCAGTTCTTC
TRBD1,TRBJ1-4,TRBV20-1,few,CSAMGTAETKLFF,TGCAGTGCAATGGGGACAGCTGAGACCAAACTGTTTTTT
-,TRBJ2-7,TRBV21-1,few,CASTPGTAFYEQYF,TGTGCCAGCACCCCAGGGACAGCGTTCTACGAGCAGTACTTC
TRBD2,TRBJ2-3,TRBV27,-,CASSLVAGDTQYF,TGTGCCAGCAGTTTAGTAGCGGGTGATACGCAGTATTTT
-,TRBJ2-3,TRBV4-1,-,CASSQLADTQYF,TGCGCCAGCAGCCAACTCGCAGATACGCAGTATTTT
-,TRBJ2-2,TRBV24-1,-,CATSTGYNGELFF,TGTGCCACCAGTACAGGGTACAACGGGGAGCTGTTTTTT
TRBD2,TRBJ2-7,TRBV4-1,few,CASSQALLAVEQYF,TGCGCCAGCAGCCAAGCCCTACTAGCGGTCGAGCAGTACTTC
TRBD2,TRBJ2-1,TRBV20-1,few,CSAREPRLAGLREQFF,TGCAGTGCTAGAGAGCCCCGCCTAGCGGGCTTGAGAGAGCAGTTCTTC
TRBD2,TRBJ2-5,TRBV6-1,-,CASRLAGRAETQYF,TGTGCCAGCCGGCTAGCGGGGCGGGCAGAGACCCAGTACTTC
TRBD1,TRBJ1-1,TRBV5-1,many,CASSTLTGRPTAFF,TGCGCCAGCAGCACCCTGACAGGGAGACCAACGGCTTTCTTT
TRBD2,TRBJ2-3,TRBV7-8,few,CASSVTGLAGDTDTQYF,TGTGCCAGCAGCGTAACGGGACTAGCGGGAGACACAGATACGCAGTATTTT
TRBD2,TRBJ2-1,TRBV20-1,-,CSARLAEKYNEQFF,TGCAGTGCACGACTAGCGGAGAAATACAATGAGCAGTTCTTC
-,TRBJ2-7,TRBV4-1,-,CASGGSANYEQYF,TGCGCCAGCGGTGGGTCAGCGAACTACGAGCAGTACTTC
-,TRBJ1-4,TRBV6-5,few,CASSFSGHGRSEKLFF,TGTGCCAGCAGTTTCTCCGGCCATGGACGGTCGGAAAAACTGTTTTTT
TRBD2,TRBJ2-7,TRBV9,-,CASSVPPRGELYEQYF,TGTGCCAGCAGCGTTCCCCCCCGGGGGGAGCTCTACGAGCAGTACTTC
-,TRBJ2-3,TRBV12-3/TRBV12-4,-,CASSPGPLRDTDTQYF,TGTGCCAGCAGTCCGGGACCTCTCAGGGACACAGATACGCAGTATTTT
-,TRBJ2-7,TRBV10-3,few,CAIGAGADSYEQYF,TGTGCCATCGGCGCGGGGGCCGACTCCTACGAGCAGTACTTC
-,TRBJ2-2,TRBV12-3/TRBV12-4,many,CASSLSQITGELFF,TGTGCCAGCAGTTTGTCACAAATCACCGGGGAGCTGTTTTTT